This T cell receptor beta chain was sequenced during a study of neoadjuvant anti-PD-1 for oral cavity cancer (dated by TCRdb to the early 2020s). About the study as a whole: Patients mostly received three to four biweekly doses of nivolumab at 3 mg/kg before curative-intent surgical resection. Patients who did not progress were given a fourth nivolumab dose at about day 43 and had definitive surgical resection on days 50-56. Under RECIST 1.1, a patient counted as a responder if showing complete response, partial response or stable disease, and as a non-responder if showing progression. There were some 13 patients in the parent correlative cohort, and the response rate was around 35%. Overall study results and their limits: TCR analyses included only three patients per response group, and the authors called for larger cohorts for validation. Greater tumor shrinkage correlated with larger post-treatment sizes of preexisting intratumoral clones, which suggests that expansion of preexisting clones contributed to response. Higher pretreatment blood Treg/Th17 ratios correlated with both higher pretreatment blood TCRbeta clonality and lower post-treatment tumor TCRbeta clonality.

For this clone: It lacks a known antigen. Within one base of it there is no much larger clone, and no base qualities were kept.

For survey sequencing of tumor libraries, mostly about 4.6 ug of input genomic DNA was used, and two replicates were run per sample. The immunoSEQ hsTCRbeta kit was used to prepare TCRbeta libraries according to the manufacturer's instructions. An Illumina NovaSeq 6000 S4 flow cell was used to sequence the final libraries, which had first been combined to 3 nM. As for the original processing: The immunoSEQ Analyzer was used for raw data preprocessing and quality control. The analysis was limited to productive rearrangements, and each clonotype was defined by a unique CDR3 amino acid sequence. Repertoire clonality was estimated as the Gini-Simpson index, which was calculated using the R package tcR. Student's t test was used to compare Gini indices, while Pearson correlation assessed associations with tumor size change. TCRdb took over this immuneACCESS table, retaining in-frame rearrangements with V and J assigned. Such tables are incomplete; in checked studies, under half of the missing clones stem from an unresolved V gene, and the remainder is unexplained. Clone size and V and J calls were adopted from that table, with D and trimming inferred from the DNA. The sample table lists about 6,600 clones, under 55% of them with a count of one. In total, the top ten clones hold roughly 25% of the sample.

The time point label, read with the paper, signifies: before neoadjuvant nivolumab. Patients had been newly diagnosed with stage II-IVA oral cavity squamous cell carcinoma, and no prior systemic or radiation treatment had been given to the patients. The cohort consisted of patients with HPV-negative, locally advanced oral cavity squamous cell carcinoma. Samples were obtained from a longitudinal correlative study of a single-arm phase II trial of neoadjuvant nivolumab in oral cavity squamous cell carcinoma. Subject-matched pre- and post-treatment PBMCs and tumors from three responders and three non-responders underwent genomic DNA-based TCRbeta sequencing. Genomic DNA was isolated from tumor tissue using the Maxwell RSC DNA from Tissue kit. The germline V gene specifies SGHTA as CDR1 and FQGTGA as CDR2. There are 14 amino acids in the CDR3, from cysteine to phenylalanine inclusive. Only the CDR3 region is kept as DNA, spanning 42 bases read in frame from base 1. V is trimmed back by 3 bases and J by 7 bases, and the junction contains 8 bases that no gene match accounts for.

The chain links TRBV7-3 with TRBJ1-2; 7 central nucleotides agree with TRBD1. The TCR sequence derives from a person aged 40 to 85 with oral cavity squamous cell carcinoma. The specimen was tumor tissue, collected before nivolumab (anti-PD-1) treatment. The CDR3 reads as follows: CASSFGPDRAGYTF. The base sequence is TGTGCCAGCAGCTTCGGCCCCGACAGGGCTGGCTACACCTTC.